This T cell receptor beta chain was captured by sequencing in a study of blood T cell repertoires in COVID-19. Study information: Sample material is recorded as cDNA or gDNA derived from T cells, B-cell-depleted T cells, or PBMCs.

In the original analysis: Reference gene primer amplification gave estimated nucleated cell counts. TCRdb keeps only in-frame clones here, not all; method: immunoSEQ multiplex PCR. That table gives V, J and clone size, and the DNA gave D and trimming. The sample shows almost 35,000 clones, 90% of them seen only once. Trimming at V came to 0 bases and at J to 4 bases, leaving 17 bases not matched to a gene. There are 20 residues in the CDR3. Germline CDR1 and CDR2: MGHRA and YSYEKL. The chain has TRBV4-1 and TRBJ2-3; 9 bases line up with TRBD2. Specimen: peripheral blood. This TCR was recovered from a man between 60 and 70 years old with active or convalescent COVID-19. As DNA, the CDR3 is TGCGCCAGCAGCCAAGATGCGGGGGCCAGCGGGAGGAGGGTCCCAGATACGCAGTATTTT. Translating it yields CASSQDAGASGRRVPDTQYF.